This is a list of T cell receptor beta chains from one sample in a study of T-cell memory formation after mild COVID-19. TCRdb independently ran MiXCR on the 5' RACE reads; one entry per CDR3 protein. The table records approximately 180,000 distinct CDR3 sequences, about a sixth of them present only once. Sequencing was performed on PBMCs or a T cell subset sorted from them (not recorded which). The receptors originated from an adult woman who had mild COVID-19 (a few samples of this study predate the infection). Cell type and time point are not known. Each CDR3 is given without its conserved first and last residue. D genes are given only for firm matches.

TRBJ2-3,TRBD1,TRBV30,AWRTGTGRTDTQY
TRBJ2-7,NA,TRBV6-5,ASSYTAGYEQY
TRBJ2-7,NA,TRBV5-6,ASSLGETTNYEQY
TRBJ2-1,NA,TRBV5-1,ASSFDRVYNEQF
TRBJ1-5,NA,TRBV7-2,ASSLAGGRNQPQH
TRBJ2-1,TRBD1,TRBV7-6,ASSPGGYLSYNEQF
TRBJ2-7,TRBD2,TRBV4-2,ASSQELIAGVGRVPYEQY
TRBJ1-5,NA,TRBV30,AWSARGGVNNQPQH
TRBJ1-1,TRBD1,TRBV12-3/TRBV12-4,ASSHRDRRSEAF
TRBJ2-2,NA,TRBV5-5,ASSFSQRQTGELF
TRBJ2-7,NA,TRBV20-1,SAPSGRGLSFHEQY
TRBJ1-2,NA,TRBV7-9,ASSSTTTDGFYGYT
TRBJ1-1,NA,TRBV7-2,ASSFGLVNTEAF
TRBJ2-5,NA,TRBV7-9,ASSSTRGLLRETQY
TRBJ2-3,TRBD2,TRBV5-5,ASSGVRSRGGHAQY
TRBJ2-5,NA,TRBV12-3/TRBV12-4,ASSPEWWEETQY
TRBJ2-7,TRBD2,TRBV27,ASRRTSGGPYEQY
TRBJ2-7,TRBD2,TRBV5-1,ASSGGSGGAHDEQY
TRBJ2-7,TRBD1,TRBV25-1,ASNPTGTAYEQY
TRBJ2-3,NA,TRBV18,ASSPSRGTDTQY
TRBJ2-3,TRBD2,TRBV5-4,ASSLVASGGPGTQY
TRBJ2-5,TRBD2,TRBV12-3/TRBV12-4,ASSFGGGSREETQY
TRBJ2-1,NA,TRBV12-3/TRBV12-4,ASRGRNEQF
TRBJ2-1,NA,TRBV5-1,ASSLGDVSSYNEQF
TRBJ2-3,TRBD2,TRBV7-2,ASSLQSGRGGTDTQY
TRBJ2-1,NA,TRBV5-6,ASSPPGSQGNEQF
TRBJ1-2,TRBD1,TRBV5-1,ASSTGQGTGYT
TRBJ1-1,TRBD1,TRBV15,ATSKGQGRRDTEAF
TRBJ1-2,TRBD1,TRBV12-3/TRBV12-4,ASSPTRTGDLYGYT
TRBJ1-3,NA,TRBV9,ASSVGSISGNTIY
TRBJ1-1,NA,TRBV2,ASRRGLYSTATTEAF
TRBJ1-1,TRBD1,TRBV5-4,ASNAITGGTEAF
TRBJ2-7,TRBD1,TRBV18,ASSIGTVTYEQY
TRBJ1-6,NA,TRBV5-1,ASSLGGNSPLH
TRBJ1-5,NA,TRBV3-1,ASSPHRSNQPQH
TRBJ1-1,NA,TRBV5-1,ASRHNGQGTEAF
TRBJ2-1,TRBD1,TRBV5-6,ASSRRTGGPYNEQF
TRBJ1-2,NA,TRBV20-1,SARVEGPNYGYT
TRBJ2-7,TRBD2,TRBV6-5,AAGTSGLEQY
TRBJ1-2,TRBD1,TRBV6-5,ASSNRDRGYGYT
TRBJ2-1,NA,TRBV10-2,ASSDSRAGNEQF
TRBJ2-7,TRBD2,TRBV30,AWSPWIAGVGEQY
TRBJ2-3,NA,TRBV6-5,ASSPTFASWGTDTQY
TRBJ2-7,NA,TRBV19,ATSDIDEQY
TRBJ2-7,TRBD1,TRBV6-5,ASSYLPGTGRFEQY
TRBJ2-7,TRBD2,TRBV5-4,ASSARGLAGGYEQY
TRBJ2-6,TRBD1,TRBV27,ASSLQGTGHLSGANVLT
TRBJ2-3,TRBD2,TRBV7-9,ASSLVGAGGLTDTQY
TRBJ1-1,TRBD1,TRBV20-1,SARKGQPNTEAF
TRBJ1-6,NA,TRBV12-3/TRBV12-4,ASSLGGQHNSPLH